This T cell receptor (beta chain) was documented in a study of blood T cell repertoires in COVID-19. Across the study: Researchers got acute and convalescent COVID-19 samples from the United States, Italy and Spain. In each case, the material was cDNA or gDNA derived from T cells, B-cell-depleted T cells, or PBMCs.

CDR1 KGHSH and CDR2 LQKENI come from the germline V gene. V was cut by 0 bases and J by 4 bases, with 9 bases left in between. This CDR3 contains 14 residues. Per the original data handling: Reference gene primer amplification gave nucleated cell count estimates. This table comes from immunoSEQ multiplex PCR, and its TCRdb copy is limited to in-frame clones, with some not included. V and J calls and clone size are given by that table; D and trimming were obtained from the DNA. This sample carries more than 45,000 clones, around 85% of them seen once, and the ten largest clones take almost 6%. V and J are TRBV18 and TRBJ1-2; D is uncertain. Material: peripheral blood. The clonotype comes from a woman in her sixties or seventies with acute or convalescent COVID-19. The CDR3 DNA sequence: TGTGCCAGCTCACCACCGAGTTTCGGCTATGGCTACACCTTC. Protein product: CASSPPSFGYGYTF.